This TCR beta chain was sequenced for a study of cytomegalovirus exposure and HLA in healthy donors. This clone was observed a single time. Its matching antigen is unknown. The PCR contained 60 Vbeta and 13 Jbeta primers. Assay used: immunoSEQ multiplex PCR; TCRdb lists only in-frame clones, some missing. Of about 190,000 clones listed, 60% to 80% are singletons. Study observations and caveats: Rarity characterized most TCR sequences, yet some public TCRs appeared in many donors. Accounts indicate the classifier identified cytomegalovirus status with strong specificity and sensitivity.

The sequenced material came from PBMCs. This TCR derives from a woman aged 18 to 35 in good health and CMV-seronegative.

CDR3 in DNA: TGCGCCAGCAGCTGGGGCGGGGGCACCGGGGAGCTGTTTTTT. Translated: CASSWGGGTGELFF. V and J are TRBV5-1 and TRBJ2-2, with TRBD2 identical over 7 bases. Germline lookup yields CDR1 SGHRS and CDR2 YFSETQ. V shed 3 bases, J shed 4 bases, and the junction held 3 bases outside the gene matches. The length of the CDR3 is 14 residues. The full variable domain, rest sourced from reference TRBV5-1 and TRBJ2-2, is KAGVTQTPRYLIKTRGQQVTLSCSPISGHRSVSWYQQTPGQGLQFLFEYFSETQRNKGNFPGRFSGRQFSNSRSEMNVSTLELGDSALYLCASSWGGGTGELFFGEGSRLTVL.